One and the same sample provided the 6 T cell receptor beta chains below, sequenced in a study of control samples from healthy donors and cancer patients. TCRdb's table, derived via immunoSEQ multiplex PCR, lists solely in-frame clones and lacks some. The profile covers 110,000 or so clones, with roughly 89% appearing a single time and over 10% taken by the ten largest. The source material was blood. Receptors originate from a man aged 25 to 40 in good health.

In its sample, this clone was seen once. The DNA for the CDR3 is TGTGCCAGCAGTGATTTCACTGAAGCTTTCTTT. Its translation is CASSDFTEAFF. V and J are TRBV12-3 or TRBV12-4 and TRBJ1-1; the D is unclear. This CDR3 has 11 amino acids. V was cut by 5 bases and J by 4 bases, with 5 bases left in between.

This chain connects TRBV9 to TRBJ2-1, with TRBD2 identical over 14 bases. Trimming removed 2 bases from V and 7 bases from J; junction bases left unmatched: 5. The germline gives CDR1 SGDLS, CDR2 YYNGEE. The CDR3 totals 16 residues. The CDR3 sequence: CASSVAGTSGGNEQFF. The CDR3 DNA reads as TGTGCCAGCAGCGTGGCCGGGACTAGCGGGGGTAATGAGCAGTTCTTC.

This clone occurred a few times. The chain employs TRBV28 and TRBJ1-3, with D possibly being TRBD1 (6 bases). The CDR3 runs to 15 residues. The germline V gene has CDR1 MDHEN and CDR2 SYDVKM. Deletions cut 5 bases from V and 0 bases from J, with 11 bases between. The CDR3 coding sequence is TGTGCCAGCAGTGTAATGACAGGCTCTGGAAACACCATATATTTT. Protein product: CASSVMTGSGNTIYF.

The chain is built from TRBV25-1 and TRBJ1-1, with unresolved D. CDR1 is MGHDK, CDR2 SYGVNS, per germline. With 9 bases removed from V and 0 bases from J, the gap between germline ends came to 11 bases. The CDR3 runs to 13 residues. The CDR3 sequence is CASLDRVNTEAFF. The CDR3 DNA reads TGTGCCAGTCTGGACCGCGTGAACACTGAAGCTTTCTTT.

The genes are TRBV5-6 and TRBJ2-5; no clear D. The V end was cut by 0 bases, the J end by 6 bases, with 15 bases between. Germline V CDR1 and CDR2: SGHDT, YYEEEE. The CDR3 contains 15 residues. The CDR3 region is CASSLGGTLGQTQYF. The CDR3 coding sequence is TGTGCCAGCAGCTTGGGCGGCACCCTTGGGCAGACCCAGTACTTC. The whole variable domain, remainder taken from reference TRBV5-6 and TRBJ2-5, is DAGVTQSPTHLIKTRGQQVTLRCSPKSGHDTVSWYQQALGQGPQFIFQYYEEEERQRGNFPDRFSGHQFPNYSSELNVNALLLGDSALYLCASSLGGTLGQTQYFGPGTRLLVL.

This rearrangement joins TRBV27 to TRBJ1-1, with D hard to call. CDR3 length: 11 residues. From germline, CDR1 is MNHEY and CDR2 SMNVEV (reference sequence). V gave up 3 bases and J gave up 8 bases, with 7 bases separating them. CDR3 coding DNA: TGTGCCAGCAGTTTTGACGGCGAAGCTTTCTTT. Its protein product is CASSFDGEAFF.